This T cell receptor (beta chain) was sequenced in a study of cytomegalovirus exposure and HLA in healthy donors. Study-level findings and limits: The listing of 150 to 200 TCR beta chains classed them as cytomegalovirus-associated. Reports credit the classifier with highly specific, highly sensitive diagnosis of cytomegalovirus status. One later analysis, an examination of the 100 to 150 validation repertoires, found that first-cohort TCR clusters tended to co-occur in them.

With respect to this clone: Its antigen is not identified.

Using immunoSEQ multiplex PCR, the repertoire was profiled, and TCRdb retains in-frame clones only, with some absent. The sample has about 220,000 clones, 75% to 90% seen once; the top ten hold 11% to 15%. This receptor was identified in a woman in her thirties in good health and CMV-seropositive. Sequencing was done on a sample of PBMCs.

The CDR3 nucleotides are TGTGCCAGTTCCTCCCAGAGGGTCTACGAGCAGTACTTC. It is translated as CASSSQRVYEQYF. The chain recombines TRBV28 with TRBJ2-7; D is possibly TRBD2 (5 bases). The V gene lost 9 bases and the J gene lost 3 bases, with 15 bases spanning the gap. Germline assignment: CDR1 MDHEN and CDR2 SYDVKM. CDR3 size: 13 residues.